These T cell receptor beta chains were read from a single sample in a study of TIL therapy for anti-PD-1-resistant metastatic lung cancer. Clones were read by immunoSEQ multiplex PCR, and TCRdb kept only the in-frame ones, dropping some. The table records under 6,500 clones, roughly 64% of them present only once. The sequenced sample was tumor tissue, obtained at baseline. These TCRs come from a person aged 25-80 years with non-small cell lung cancer. Both conserved end residues are part of each CDR3. The D gene is left open where the match is weak. Not all rows give a size; the values are once, few, many and, for expanded clones, a class.

cdr3_aa cdr3_nt d_call v_call clone_size j_call cdr3_length
CASEGENGYTF TGTGCCAGCGAGGGGGAGAATGGCTACACCTTC . TRBV7-9 . TRBJ1-2 11
CASSRGLANEQYF TGTGCCAGCAGCCGGGGACTAGCTAACGAGCAGTACTTC TRBD2 TRBV3-1/TRBV3-2 medium-sized TRBJ2-7 13
CASSLRTGNTIYF TGTGCCAGCAGCCTCAGGACTGGAAACACCATATATTTT . TRBV7-2 . TRBJ1-3 13
CASSTRQGSIHSPLHF TGTGCCAGCAGCACAAGACAGGGCTCTATCCATTCACCCCTCCACTTT TRBD1 TRBV5-6 . TRBJ1-6 16
CASQTSLYNEQFF TGTGCCTCCCAGACGTCGCTTTACAATGAGCAGTTCTTC . TRBV24-1 . TRBJ2-1 13
CASGGQRANEQFF TGTGCCAGCGGCGGCCAGCGGGCCAATGAGCAGTTCTTC . TRBV12-3/TRBV12-4 few TRBJ2-1 13
CASSIAVASGANVLTF TGTGCCAGTAGTATAGCTGTCGCCTCTGGGGCCAACGTCCTGACTTTC . TRBV19 . TRBJ2-6 16
CASSRGQADTSTDTQYF TGTGCCAGCAGCCGTGGACAGGCCGATACTAGCACAGATACGCAGTATTTT TRBD1 TRBV7-9 . TRBJ2-3 17
CSALERIPNNEQFF TGCAGCGCCCTCGAGCGGATCCCGAACAATGAGCAGTTCTTC . TRBV29-1 . TRBJ2-1 14
CASSSNSGLADTYEQYF TGTGCCAGCAGCTCAAACTCCGGACTAGCGGACACCTACGAGCAGTACTTC TRBD2 TRBV13 medium-sized TRBJ2-7 17
CASMGWSGSFYEQYF TGTGCCAGCATGGGGTGGTCTGGGAGCTTTTACGAGCAGTACTTC . TRBV6-5 . TRBJ2-7 15
CASSGRDYNEQFF TGCGCCAGCAGTGGGAGGGACTACAATGAGCAGTTCTTC . TRBV10-2 . TRBJ2-1 13
CASSIGPTGDTQYF TGTGCCAGTAGTATAGGGCCGACAGGGGATACGCAGTATTTT TRBD1 TRBV19 . TRBJ2-3 14
CASSPGHYGYTF TGCGCCAGCAGCCCCGGACACTATGGCTACACCTTC . TRBV4-1 large TRBJ1-2 12
CASSKTYRATYGYTF TGTGCCAGTAGTAAGACCTACAGGGCAACCTATGGCTACACCTTC . TRBV19 few TRBJ1-2 15
CATSRGDRAPTDTQYF TGTGCCACCAGCAGGGGGGACAGGGCCCCAACAGATACGCAGTATTTT TRBD1 TRBV15 . TRBJ2-3 16
CASSSRDRDSYEQYF TGTGCCAGCAGCTCCCGGGACAGGGACTCCTACGAGCAGTACTTC TRBD1 TRBV7-8 . TRBJ2-7 15
CASSMASTDTQYF TGTGCCAGTAGTATGGCTAGCACAGATACGCAGTATTTT . TRBV19 . TRBJ2-3 13
CASSEGRLAVSYNEQFF TGTGCCAGCAGTGAAGGGCGTCTAGCGGTATCCTACAATGAGCAGTTCTTC TRBD2 TRBV2 few TRBJ2-1 17
CASSIRQSSYGYTF TGCGCCAGCAGCATTAGACAGTCCTCATATGGCTACACCTTC . TRBV5-1 . TRBJ1-2 14
CASSISTDTQYF TGTGCCAGCAGCATTAGCACAGATACGCAGTATTTT . TRBV13 . TRBJ2-3 12
CASSLDRGNTEAFF TGTGCCAGCAGCTTGGACAGGGGGAACACTGAAGCTTTCTTT TRBD1 TRBV5-4 medium-sized TRBJ1-1 14
CASSPIVGDWGTQHF TGTGCCAGCAGTCCGATCGTGGGCGACTGGGGGACCCAGCATTTT . TRBV6-6 . TRBJ1-5 15
CASSSRQTLYGYTF TGTGCCAGCAGTTCCAGACAGACACTCTATGGCTACACCTTC . TRBV6-2/TRBV6-3 . TRBJ1-2 14
CASSSTEQNGELFF TGTGCCAGCAGCTCGACAGAGCAGAACGGGGAGCTGTTTTTT . TRBV13 once TRBJ2-2 14
CASSLTGRNTGELFF TGTGCCAGCAGCCTTACAGGGAGGAACACCGGGGAGCTGTTTTTT . TRBV6-5 . TRBJ2-2 15
CASSGTGGNQPQHF TGTGCCAGTAGCGGGACAGGGGGTAACCAGCCCCAGCATTTT TRBD1 TRBV19 once TRBJ1-5 14
CASRRDTHNSPLHF TGTGCCAGCAGGCGGGACACACATAATTCACCCCTCCACTTT . TRBV27 . TRBJ1-6 14
CASSPKLAGGETQYF TGTGCCAGCAGTCCGAAACTAGCGGGAGGGGAGACCCAGTACTTC TRBD2 TRBV25-1 . TRBJ2-5 15
CASSPPWGGVQYF TGTGCCAGCAGCCCACCATGGGGGGGAGTCCAGTACTTC TRBD2 TRBV7-9 . TRBJ2-7 13
CASSITARSGNTIYF TGTGCCAGTAGTATCACCGCCCGCTCTGGAAACACCATATATTTT . TRBV19 . TRBJ1-3 15
CASTSRSKDEQYF TGTGCCAGTACCTCCAGGTCGAAGGACGAGCAGTACTTC . TRBV19 . TRBJ2-7 13
CATSRRAAGSTDTQYF TGTGCCACCAGCAGAAGGGCGGCGGGGAGCACAGATACGCAGTATTTT . TRBV15 . TRBJ2-3 16
CASSPTRVDRGRLETQYF TGCGCCAGCAGCCCCACAAGGGTAGACAGGGGGCGACTAGAGACCCAGTACTTC TRBD1 TRBV4-1 . TRBJ2-5 18
CASSYLAGGPYNEQFF TGTGCCAGCAGCTACTTAGCGGGGGGCCCATACAATGAGCAGTTCTTC TRBD2 TRBV9 . TRBJ2-1 16
CASSLLIRDRVNYGYTF TGTGCCAGCAGCTTGCTAATCCGGGACAGGGTAAACTATGGCTACACCTTC TRBD1 TRBV11-3 . TRBJ1-2 17
CASSYSRQGTEAFF TGTGCCAGCAGTTACTCGAGGCAGGGCACTGAAGCTTTCTTT . TRBV6-2/TRBV6-3 . TRBJ1-1 14
CAWSVLALNTGELFF TGTGCCTGGAGTGTACTAGCGCTTAACACCGGGGAGCTGTTTTTT TRBD2 TRBV30 . TRBJ2-2 15
CASSPPGLAGNTGELFF TGTGCCAGCAGTCCTCCGGGACTAGCGGGGAACACCGGGGAGCTGTTTTTT TRBD2 TRBV7-9 . TRBJ2-2 17
CASSVGPYLAGAYEQYF TGTGCCAGCAGTGTCGGCCCCTATCTAGCGGGAGCCTACGAGCAGTACTTC TRBD2 TRBV6-1 . TRBJ2-7 17
CASTDAGTGEVYTEAFF TGTGCCAGTACCGATGCGGGGACAGGGGAGGTCTATACTGAAGCTTTCTTT TRBD1 TRBV19 . TRBJ1-1 17
CASSDPGGAEAFF TGTGCCAGCAGTGACCCCGGCGGGGCTGAAGCTTTCTTT . TRBV25-1 medium-sized TRBJ1-1 13
CASRSQASGGYTF TGTGCCAGCAGATCACAGGCTTCGGGTGGCTACACCTTC . TRBV6-6 . TRBJ1-2 13
CASSLSRGGNTIYF TGCGCCAGCAGCTTGAGCAGGGGCGGGAACACCATATATTTT . TRBV5-1 . TRBJ1-3 14
CASSSRGIGTEAFF TGTGCCAGCAGCTCCCGGGGTATCGGGACTGAAGCTTTCTTT . TRBV5-4 . TRBJ1-1 14
CASSLAAGLTDTQYF TGTGCCAGCAGCTTAGCGGCGGGACTCACAGATACGCAGTATTTT . TRBV11-2 . TRBJ2-3 15
CASSLVGSGANVLTF TGTGCCAGCAGCTTGGTGGGCTCTGGGGCCAACGTCCTGACTTTC . TRBV5-6 . TRBJ2-6 15
CASRGTGNQPQHF TGTGCCAGCAGGGGGACAGGGAATCAGCCCCAGCATTTT TRBD1 TRBV6-5 . TRBJ1-5 13
CASSVGTTGNTIYF TGTGCCAGCAGCGTAGGGACAACGGGAAACACCATATATTTT . TRBV9 . TRBJ1-3 14
CASSPTRGVDTGELFF TGTGCCAGCAGCCCGACACGGGGGGTGGACACCGGGGAGCTGTTTTTT TRBD2 TRBV7-9 few TRBJ2-2 16
CAWNLAGASTDTQYF TGTGCCTGGAACTTGGCGGGAGCCTCGACAGATACGCAGTATTTT TRBD2 TRBV30 . TRBJ2-3 15
CASSLVTNTEAFF TGTGCCAGCAGCTTAGTGACAAACACTGAAGCTTTCTTT . TRBV7-2 . TRBJ1-1 13
CAWGQGRGTEAFF TGTGCCTGGGGACAGGGGAGGGGAACTGAAGCTTTCTTT TRBD1 TRBV30 . TRBJ1-1 13
CASSQGLAGVANEQFF TGTGCCAGCAGTCAAGGACTAGCGGGAGTGGCCAATGAGCAGTTCTTC TRBD2 TRBV2 . TRBJ2-1 16
CASSQASGSPLHF TGTGCCAGCAGCCAAGCATCTGGATCACCCCTCCACTTT . TRBV14 . TRBJ1-6 13
CASSFLGTNSGNTIYF TGCGCCAGCAGCTTTCTGGGGACTAACTCTGGAAACACCATATATTTT . TRBV5-1 few TRBJ1-3 16
CASSIVGYGGYTF TGTGCCAGTAGTATAGTAGGGTACGGCGGCTACACCTTC . TRBV19 few TRBJ1-2 13
CASSFRAGTSRTFYEQYF TGCGCCAGCAGCTTCCGCGCCGGGACTAGCCGCACCTTCTACGAGCAGTACTTC TRBD2 TRBV5-1 . TRBJ2-7 18
CASSQVGLAGPNEQFF TGTGCCAGCTCCCAGGTCGGGCTAGCGGGGCCAAATGAGCAGTTCTTC TRBD2 TRBV18 . TRBJ2-1 16